This T cell receptor (beta chain) is from a study of blood T cell repertoires in COVID-19. The overall study: The United States, Italy and Spain provided the acute and convalescent COVID-19 samples. T cells, B-cell-depleted T cells, or PBMCs supplied cDNA or gDNA.

As handled by the study authors: Amplification from reference gene primers served as the basis for estimated nucleated cell counts. Produced via immunoSEQ multiplex PCR; TCRdb's table is partial and in-frame only. V and J calls and clone size follow that table, whereas D and trimming were derived from the DNA. The repertoire holds under 15,000 clones, with roughly nine tenths as singletons. Trimming took 6 bases from V and 4 from J; bases not matched to a gene: 16. The germline gives CDR1 SQVTM, CDR2 ANQGSEA. The CDR3 has 16 amino acids. The receptor was isolated from a man between 65 and 79 years old with active COVID-19. The chain is built from TRBV29-1 and TRBJ1-1; 8 bases fit TRBD1. Sequencing was done on a sample of peripheral blood. For the CDR3, the DNA is TGCAGCGTGACGGGAGCAGGGGGCGGGATGGGCACTGAAGCTTTCTTT. This gives the protein CSVTGAGGGMGTEAFF.